This T cell receptor beta chain was recovered during a study of cytomegalovirus exposure and HLA in healthy donors. Points from the study as a whole: It emerged from a later analysis that several of the most significant clusters appeared to be linked to common viral pathogens.

On this clone itself: Its antigen is still unknown.

The CDR3 is 16 amino acids. Losses at the gene ends were 1 base for V and 6 bases for J; bases not matched to a gene: 9. Germline V gene data show CDR1 as SGHNT and CDR2 as YENEEA. The PCR was carried out with 60 Vbeta primers and 13 Jbeta primers. The data were produced by immunoSEQ multiplex PCR, yet TCRdb's version contains in-frame clones alone and is incomplete. The sample lists about 130,000 clones; approximately 82% were seen once. The specimen sequenced was PBMCs. This clonotype originated in a woman between 18 and 29 years old in good health and CMV-seropositive. V usage is TRBV11-3 and J usage is TRBJ2-5; 9 bases are a match to TRBD2. The CDR3 nucleotides are TGTGCCAGCAGCTTAGCCGGAGCGGGGGGCAGACAGACCCAGTACTTC. Translating it yields CASSLAGAGGRQTQYF.